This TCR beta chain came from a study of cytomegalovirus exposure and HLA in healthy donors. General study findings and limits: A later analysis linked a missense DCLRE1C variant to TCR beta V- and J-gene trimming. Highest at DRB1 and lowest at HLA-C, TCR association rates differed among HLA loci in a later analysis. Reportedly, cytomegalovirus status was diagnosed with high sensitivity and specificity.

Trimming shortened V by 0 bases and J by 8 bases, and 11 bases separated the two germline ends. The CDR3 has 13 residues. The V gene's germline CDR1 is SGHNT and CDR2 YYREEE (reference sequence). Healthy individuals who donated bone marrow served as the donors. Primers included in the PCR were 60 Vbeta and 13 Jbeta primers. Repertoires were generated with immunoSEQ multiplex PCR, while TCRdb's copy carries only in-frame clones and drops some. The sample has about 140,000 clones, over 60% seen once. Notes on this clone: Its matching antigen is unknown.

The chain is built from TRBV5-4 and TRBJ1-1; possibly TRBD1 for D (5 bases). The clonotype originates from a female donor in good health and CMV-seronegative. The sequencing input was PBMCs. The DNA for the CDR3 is TGTGCCAGCAGCTTGGGTTCCGGGGGGGAAGCTTTCTTT. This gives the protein CASSLGSGGEAFF.